This T cell receptor beta chain was observed in a study of control samples from healthy donors and cancer patients. The V gene end was trimmed by 5 bases and the J gene end by 2 bases; junction bases not matched to a gene: 7. CDR1 MDHEN and CDR2 SYDVKM come from the germline V gene. CDR3 length: 17 residues. The method was immunoSEQ multiplex PCR; TCRdb's version includes in-frame clones alone and lacks a portion of them. Altogether about 120,000 clones are present, roughly nine tenths being singletons, with the ten largest covering 1.1%. V and J are TRBV28 and TRBJ2-5, with 14 positions matching TRBD2. The specimen sequenced was PBMCs. The TCR originated in a woman aged 45-60 years with colorectal cancer. Written as DNA, the CDR3 is TGTGCCAGCAGTGCGAGACTAGCGGGAGGGCTGCAAGAGACCCAGTACTTC. It codes for CASSARLAGGLQETQYF.